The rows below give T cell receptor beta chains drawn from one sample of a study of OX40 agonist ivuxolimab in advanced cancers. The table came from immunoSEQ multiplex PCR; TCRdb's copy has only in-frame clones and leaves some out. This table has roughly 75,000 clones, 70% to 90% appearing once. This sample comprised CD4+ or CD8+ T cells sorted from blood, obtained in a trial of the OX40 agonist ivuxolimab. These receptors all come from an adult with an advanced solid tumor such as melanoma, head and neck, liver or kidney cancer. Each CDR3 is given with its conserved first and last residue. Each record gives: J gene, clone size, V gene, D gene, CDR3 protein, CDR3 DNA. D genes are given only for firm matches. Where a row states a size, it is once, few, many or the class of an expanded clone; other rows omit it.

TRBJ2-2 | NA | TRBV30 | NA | CAWSVLSSDTGELFF | TGTGCCTGGAGTGTACTCTCTTCGGACACCGGGGAGCTGTTTTTT
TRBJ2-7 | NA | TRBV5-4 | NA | CASSLGGAHYEQYF | TGTGCCAGCAGCTTGGGCGGCGCTCACTACGAGCAGTACTTC
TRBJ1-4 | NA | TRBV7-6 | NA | CASSPGATNEKLFF | TGTGCCAGCAGCCCCGGAGCAACTAATGAAAAACTGTTTTTT
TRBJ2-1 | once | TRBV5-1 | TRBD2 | CASSSGLAGPYNEQFF | TGCGCCAGCAGCTCGGGACTAGCGGGGCCCTACAATGAGCAGTTCTTC
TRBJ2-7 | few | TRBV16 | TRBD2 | CASSQFGTSGEEQYF | TGTGCCAGCAGCCAATTCGGGACTAGCGGTGAGGAGCAGTACTTC
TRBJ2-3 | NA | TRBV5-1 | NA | CASRGTFESTDTQYF | TGCGCCAGCAGGGGGACTTTCGAAAGCACAGATACGCAGTATTTT
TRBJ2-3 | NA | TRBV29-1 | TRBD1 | CSVVLRGPPDTQYF | TGCAGCGTAGTCCTAAGGGGGCCTCCAGATACGCAGTATTTT
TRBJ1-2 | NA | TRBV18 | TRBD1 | CASSPRDREGYTF | TGTGCCAGCTCACCGCGGGACAGGGAAGGCTACACCTTC
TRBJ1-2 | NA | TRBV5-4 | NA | CASSLDRRNYGYTF | TGTGCCAGCAGCTTAGACAGGAGAAATTATGGCTACACCTTC
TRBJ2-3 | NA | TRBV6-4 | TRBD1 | CASSRDRATTDTQYF | TGTGCCAGCAGCCGAGACAGGGCGACCACAGATACGCAGTATTTT
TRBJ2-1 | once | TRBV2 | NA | CASSRRGSGQGNEQFF | TGTGCCAGCAGCCGAAGGGGAAGCGGGCAGGGCAATGAGCAGTTCTTC
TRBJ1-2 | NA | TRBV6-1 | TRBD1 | CASSPKQDRIFGYTF | TGTGCCAGCAGTCCTAAACAGGACAGGATCTTTGGCTACACCTTC
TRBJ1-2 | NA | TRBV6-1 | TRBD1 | CASMKGAKSYTF | TGTGCCAGCATGAAGGGGGCCAAGAGCTACACCTTC
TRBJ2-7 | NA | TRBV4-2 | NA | CASSQDPSDEQYF | TGTGCCAGCAGCCAAGACCCTAGCGACGAGCAGTACTTC
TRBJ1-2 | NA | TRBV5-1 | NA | CASSSEGQEGYTF | TGCGCCAGCAGCAGCGAAGGGCAGGAAGGCTACACCTTC